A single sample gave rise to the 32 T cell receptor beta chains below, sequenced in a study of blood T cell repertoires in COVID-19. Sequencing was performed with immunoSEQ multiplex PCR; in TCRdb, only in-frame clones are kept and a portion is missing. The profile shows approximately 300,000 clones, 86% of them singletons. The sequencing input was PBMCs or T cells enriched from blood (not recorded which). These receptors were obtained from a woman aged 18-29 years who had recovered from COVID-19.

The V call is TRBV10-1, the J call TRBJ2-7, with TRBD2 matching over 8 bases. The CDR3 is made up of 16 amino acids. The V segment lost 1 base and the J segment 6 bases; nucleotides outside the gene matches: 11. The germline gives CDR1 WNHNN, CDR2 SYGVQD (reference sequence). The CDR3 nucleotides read TGCGCCAGCAGTGAGTATCAGGTAGCGGGAATTGGCGAGCAGTACTTC. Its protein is CASSEYQVAGIGEQYF.

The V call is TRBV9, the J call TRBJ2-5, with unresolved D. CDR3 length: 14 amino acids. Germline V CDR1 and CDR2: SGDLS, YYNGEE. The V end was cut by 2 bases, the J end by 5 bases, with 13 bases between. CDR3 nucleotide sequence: TGTGCCAGCAGCGTCGAGCTTTCCGGTGAGACCCAGTACTTC. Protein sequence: CASSVELSGETQYF. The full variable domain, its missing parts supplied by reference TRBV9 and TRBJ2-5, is DSGVTQTPKHLITATGQRVTLRCSPRSGDLSVYWYQQSLDQGLQFLIQYYNGEERAKGNILERFSAQQFPDLHSELNLSSLELGDSALYFCASSVELSGETQYFGPGTRLLVL.

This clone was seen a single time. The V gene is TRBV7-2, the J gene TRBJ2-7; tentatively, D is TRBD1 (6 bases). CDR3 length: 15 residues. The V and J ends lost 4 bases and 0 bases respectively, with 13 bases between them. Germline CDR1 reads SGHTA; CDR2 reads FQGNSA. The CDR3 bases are TGTGCCAGCAGCTCCGCAGGGGACAACTCCTACGAGCAGTACTTC. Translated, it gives CASSSAGDNSYEQYF.

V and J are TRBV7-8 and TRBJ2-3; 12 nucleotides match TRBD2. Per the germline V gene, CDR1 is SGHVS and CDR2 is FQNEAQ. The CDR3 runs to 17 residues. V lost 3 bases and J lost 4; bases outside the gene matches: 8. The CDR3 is CASSFRLAGGMADTQYF. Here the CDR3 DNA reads TGTGCCAGCAGCTTTCGGCTAGCGGGAGGGATGGCAGATACGCAGTATTTT.

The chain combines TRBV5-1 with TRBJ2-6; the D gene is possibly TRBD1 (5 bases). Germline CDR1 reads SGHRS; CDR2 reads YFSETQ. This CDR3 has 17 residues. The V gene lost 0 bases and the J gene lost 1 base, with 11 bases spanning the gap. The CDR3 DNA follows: TGCGCCAGCAGCTTGGTTAAAGGGGATTCTGGGGCCAACGTCCTGACTTTC. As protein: CASSLVKGDSGANVLTF.

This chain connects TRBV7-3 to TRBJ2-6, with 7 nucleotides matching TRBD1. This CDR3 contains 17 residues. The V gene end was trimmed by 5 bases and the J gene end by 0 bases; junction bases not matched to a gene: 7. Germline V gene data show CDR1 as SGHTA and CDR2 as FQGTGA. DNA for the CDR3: TGTGCCAGCAGCCTGGGGGCAGGGGGCTCTGGGGCCAACGTCCTGACTTTC. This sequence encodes CASSLGAGGSGANVLTF.

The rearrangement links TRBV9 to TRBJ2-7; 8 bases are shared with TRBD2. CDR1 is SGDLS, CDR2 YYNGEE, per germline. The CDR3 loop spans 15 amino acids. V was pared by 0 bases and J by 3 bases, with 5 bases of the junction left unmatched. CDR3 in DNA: TGTGCCAGCAGCGTAGACGGCGGGGGGATCTACGAGCAGTACTTC. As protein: CASSVDGGGIYEQYF.

The CDR3 region has the DNA TGTGCCTGGGGCCGGGGAGGGTACGAGCAGTACTTC. Translating it yields CAWGRGGYEQYF. The chain links TRBV30 to TRBJ2-7; 7 bases line up with TRBD2. There are 12 residues in the CDR3. The germline CDR1 and CDR2 sequences are GTSNPN and SVGIG (reference sequence). J was trimmed by 4 bases and V by 5 bases; bases with no gene match: 5. Together with reference TRBV30 and TRBJ2-7, the CDR3 gives the full variable domain: SQTIHQWPATLVQPVGSPLSLECTVEGTSNPNLYWYRQAAGRGLQLLFYSVGIGQISSEVPQNLSASRPQDRQFILSSKKLLLSDSGFYLCAWGRGGYEQYFGPGTRLTVT.

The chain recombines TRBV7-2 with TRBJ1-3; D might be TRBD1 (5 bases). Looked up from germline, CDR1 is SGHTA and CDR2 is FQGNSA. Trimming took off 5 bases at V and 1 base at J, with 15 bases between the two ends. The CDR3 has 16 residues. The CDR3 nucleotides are TGTGCCAGCAGCCCGAGGAGGGGACTTTCTGGAAACACCATATATTTT. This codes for CASSPRRGLSGNTIYF.

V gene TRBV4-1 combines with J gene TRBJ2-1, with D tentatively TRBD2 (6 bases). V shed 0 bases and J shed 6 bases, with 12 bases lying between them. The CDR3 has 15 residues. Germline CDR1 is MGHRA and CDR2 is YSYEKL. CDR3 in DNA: TGCGCCAGCAGCCAAGACCATCGCGGGACCAATGAGCAGTTCTTC. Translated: CASSQDHRGTNEQFF.

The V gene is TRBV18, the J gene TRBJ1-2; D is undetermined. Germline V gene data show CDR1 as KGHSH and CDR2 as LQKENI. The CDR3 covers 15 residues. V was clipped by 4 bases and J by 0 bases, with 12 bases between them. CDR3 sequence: CASSLEFGTNYGYTF. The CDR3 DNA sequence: TGTGCCAGCTCACTCGAATTCGGGACTAACTATGGCTACACCTTC.

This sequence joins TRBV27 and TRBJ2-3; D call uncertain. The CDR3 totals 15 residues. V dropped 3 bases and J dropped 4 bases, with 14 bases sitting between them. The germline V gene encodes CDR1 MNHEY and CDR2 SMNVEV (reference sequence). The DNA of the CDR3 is TGTGCCAGCAGTTTCATAGATCATCGTTCAGATACGCAGTATTTT. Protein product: CASSFIDHRSDTQYF.

CDR3 residues: CATSRDTENEKLFF. As DNA, the CDR3 is TGTGCCACCAGCAGAGATACGGAGAATGAAAAACTGTTTTTT. The chain has TRBV15 and TRBJ1-4; D remains ambiguous. Germline CDR1 LNHNV, CDR2 YYDKDF (reference sequence). The V and J ends lost 0 bases and 5 bases respectively, with 7 bases between them. The CDR3 totals 14 residues.

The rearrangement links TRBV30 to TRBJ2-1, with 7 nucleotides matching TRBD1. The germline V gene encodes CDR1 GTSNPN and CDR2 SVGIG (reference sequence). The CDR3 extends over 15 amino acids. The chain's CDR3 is CAYSGGISSYNEQFF. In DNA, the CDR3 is TGTGCTTATTCAGGGGGTATCAGCTCCTACAATGAGCAGTTCTTC.

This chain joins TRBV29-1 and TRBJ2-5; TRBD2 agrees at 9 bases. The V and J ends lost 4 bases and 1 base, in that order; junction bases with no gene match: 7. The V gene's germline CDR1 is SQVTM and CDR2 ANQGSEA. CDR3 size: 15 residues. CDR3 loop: CSVGVSGGLQETQYF. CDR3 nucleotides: TGCAGCGTTGGTGTTAGCGGGGGCCTCCAAGAGACCCAGTACTTC. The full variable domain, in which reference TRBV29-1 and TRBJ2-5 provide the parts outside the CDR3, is SAVISQKPSRDICQRGTSLTIQCQVDSQVTMMFWYRQQPGQSLTLIATANQGSEATYESGFVIDKFPISRPNLTFSTLTVSNMSPEDSSIYLCSVGVSGGLQETQYFGPGTRLLVL.

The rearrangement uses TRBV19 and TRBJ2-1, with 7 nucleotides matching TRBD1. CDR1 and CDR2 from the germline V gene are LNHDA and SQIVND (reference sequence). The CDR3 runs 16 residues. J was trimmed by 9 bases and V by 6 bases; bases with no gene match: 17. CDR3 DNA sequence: TGTGCCAGTAGGATACAGGGGACCCCTGGGGGCGGTGAGCAGTTCTTC. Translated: CASRIQGTPGGGEQFF. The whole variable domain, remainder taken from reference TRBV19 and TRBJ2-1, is DGGITQSPKYLFRKEGQNVTLSCEQNLNHDAMYWYRQDPGQGLRLIYYSQIVNDFQKGDIAEGYSVSREKKESFPLTVTSAQKNPTAFYLCASRIQGTPGGGEQFFGPGTRLTVL.

The CDR3 reads CASSVGEGPTGELFF. In nucleotides, the CDR3 is TGTGCCAGCAGCGTAGGGGAGGGGCCTACCGGGGAGCTGTTTTTT. This sequence joins TRBV9 and TRBJ2-2, with 7 bases fitting TRBD2. There are 15 residues in the CDR3. The germline CDR1 and CDR2 sequences are SGDLS and YYNGEE. The junction had 4 bases not matched to a gene; V was cut back by 0 bases and J by 5 bases.

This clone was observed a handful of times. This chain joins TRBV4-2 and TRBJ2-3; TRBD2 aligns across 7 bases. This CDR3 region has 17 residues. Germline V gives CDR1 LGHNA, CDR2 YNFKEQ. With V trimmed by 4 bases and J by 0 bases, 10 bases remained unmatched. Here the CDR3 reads CASSLPSGGFSTDTQYF. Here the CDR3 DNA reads TGTGCCAGCAGCCTCCCTAGCGGAGGGTTTAGCACAGATACGCAGTATTTT.

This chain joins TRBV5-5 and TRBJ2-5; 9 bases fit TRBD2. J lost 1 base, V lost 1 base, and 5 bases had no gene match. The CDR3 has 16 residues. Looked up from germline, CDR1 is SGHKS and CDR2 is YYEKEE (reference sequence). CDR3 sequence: CASSLNPTSGQETQYF. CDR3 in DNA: TGTGCCAGCAGCTTGAATCCGACTAGCGGCCAAGAGACCCAGTACTTC.

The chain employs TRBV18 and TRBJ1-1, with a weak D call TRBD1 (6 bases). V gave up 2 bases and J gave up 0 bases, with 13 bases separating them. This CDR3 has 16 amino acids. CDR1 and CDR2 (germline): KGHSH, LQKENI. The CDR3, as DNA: TGTGCCAGCTCACCAGAACAGGGCAGATTGAACACTGAAGCTTTCTTT. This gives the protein CASSPEQGRLNTEAFF.

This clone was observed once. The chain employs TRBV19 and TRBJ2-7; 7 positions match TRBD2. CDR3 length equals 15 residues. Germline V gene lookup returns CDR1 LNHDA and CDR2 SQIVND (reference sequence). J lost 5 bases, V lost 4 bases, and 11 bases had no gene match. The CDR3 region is CASSSGSRQWNEQYF. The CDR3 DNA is TGTGCCAGTAGTAGCGGGAGTCGCCAGTGGAACGAGCAGTACTTC.

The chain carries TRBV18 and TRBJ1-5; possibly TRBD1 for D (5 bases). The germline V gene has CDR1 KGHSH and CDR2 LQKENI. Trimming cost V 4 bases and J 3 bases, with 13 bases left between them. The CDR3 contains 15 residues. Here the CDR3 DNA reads TGTGCCAGCTCACGGGAGGAGGGGTCCAATCAGCCCCAGCATTTT. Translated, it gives CASSREEGSNQPQHF.

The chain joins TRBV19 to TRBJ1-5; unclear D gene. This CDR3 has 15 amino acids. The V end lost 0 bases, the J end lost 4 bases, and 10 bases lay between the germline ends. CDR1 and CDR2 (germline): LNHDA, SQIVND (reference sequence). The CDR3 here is CASSIDLAGNQPQHF. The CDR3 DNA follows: TGTGCCAGTAGTATAGATCTGGCAGGTAATCAGCCCCAGCATTTT.

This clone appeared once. CDR3 nucleotide sequence: TGTGCCAGCAGTTACCAGACTAGCGGGGAGATAATCTCCTACGAGCAGTACTTC. This translates into CASSYQTSGEIISYEQYF. This sequence joins TRBV6-2 or TRBV6-3 and TRBJ2-7; TRBD2 matches at 11 bases. Per the germline V gene, CDR1 is MNHEY and CDR2 is SVGEGT. With V trimmed by 2 bases and J by 0 bases, 9 bases remained unmatched. The CDR3 consists of 18 residues.

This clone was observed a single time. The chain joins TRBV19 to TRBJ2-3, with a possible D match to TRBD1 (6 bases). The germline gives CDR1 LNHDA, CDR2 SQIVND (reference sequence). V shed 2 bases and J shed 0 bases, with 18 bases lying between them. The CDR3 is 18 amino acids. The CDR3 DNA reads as TGTGCCAGTAGTATACGTTTCTTGGACAGAGCCAGCACAGATACGCAGTATTTT. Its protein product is CASSIRFLDRASTDTQYF.

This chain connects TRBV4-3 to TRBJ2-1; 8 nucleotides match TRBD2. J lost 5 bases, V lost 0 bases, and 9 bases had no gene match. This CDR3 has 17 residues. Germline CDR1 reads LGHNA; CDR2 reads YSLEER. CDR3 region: CASSQDTVGAGDNEQFF. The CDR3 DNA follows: TGCGCCAGCAGCCAAGATACGGTTGGAGCGGGGGACAATGAGCAGTTCTTC.

The CDR3 bases are TGTGCCAGCAGCTTAGGCGGGGCGCAGGCAGATACGCAGTATTTT. It yields the protein CASSLGGAQADTQYF. The chain carries TRBV7-7 and TRBJ2-3, with D maybe TRBD2 (6 bases). This CDR3 spans 15 amino acids. In germline, CDR1 is SSHAT, CDR2 FNYEAQ (reference sequence). V lost 1 base and J 4 bases, leaving 12 bases between the germline ends.

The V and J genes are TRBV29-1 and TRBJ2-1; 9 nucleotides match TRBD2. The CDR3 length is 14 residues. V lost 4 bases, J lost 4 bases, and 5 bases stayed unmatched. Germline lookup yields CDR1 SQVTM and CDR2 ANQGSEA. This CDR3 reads CSVGFSGSYNEQFF. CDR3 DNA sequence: TGCAGCGTTGGGTTTAGCGGGAGTTACAATGAGCAGTTCTTC.

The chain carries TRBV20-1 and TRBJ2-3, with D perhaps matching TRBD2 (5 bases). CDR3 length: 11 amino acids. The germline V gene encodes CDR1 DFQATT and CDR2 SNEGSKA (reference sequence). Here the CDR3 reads CSGMSTDTQYF. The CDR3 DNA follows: TGCAGCGGGATGAGCACAGATACGCAGTATTTT.

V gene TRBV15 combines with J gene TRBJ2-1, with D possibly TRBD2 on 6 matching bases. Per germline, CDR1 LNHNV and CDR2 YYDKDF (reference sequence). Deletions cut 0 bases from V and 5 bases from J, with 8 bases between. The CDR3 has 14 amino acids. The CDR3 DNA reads TGTGCCACCAGCAGAGATCTAGCGAACAATGAGCAGTTCTTC. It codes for CATSRDLANNEQFF.

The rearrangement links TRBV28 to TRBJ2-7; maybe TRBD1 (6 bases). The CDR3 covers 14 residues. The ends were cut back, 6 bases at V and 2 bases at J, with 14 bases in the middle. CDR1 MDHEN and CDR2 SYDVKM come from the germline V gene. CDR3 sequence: CASRGGRPTYEQYF. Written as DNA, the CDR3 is TGTGCCAGCAGAGGGGGACGACCTACCTACGAGCAGTACTTC.

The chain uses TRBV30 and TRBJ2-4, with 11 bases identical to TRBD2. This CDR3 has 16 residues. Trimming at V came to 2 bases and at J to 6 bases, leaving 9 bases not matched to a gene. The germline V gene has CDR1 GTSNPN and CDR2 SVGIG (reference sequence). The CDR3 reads CAWSQTSGVFGNIQYF. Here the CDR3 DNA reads TGTGCCTGGAGTCAGACTAGCGGGGTGTTCGGAAACATTCAGTACTTC.